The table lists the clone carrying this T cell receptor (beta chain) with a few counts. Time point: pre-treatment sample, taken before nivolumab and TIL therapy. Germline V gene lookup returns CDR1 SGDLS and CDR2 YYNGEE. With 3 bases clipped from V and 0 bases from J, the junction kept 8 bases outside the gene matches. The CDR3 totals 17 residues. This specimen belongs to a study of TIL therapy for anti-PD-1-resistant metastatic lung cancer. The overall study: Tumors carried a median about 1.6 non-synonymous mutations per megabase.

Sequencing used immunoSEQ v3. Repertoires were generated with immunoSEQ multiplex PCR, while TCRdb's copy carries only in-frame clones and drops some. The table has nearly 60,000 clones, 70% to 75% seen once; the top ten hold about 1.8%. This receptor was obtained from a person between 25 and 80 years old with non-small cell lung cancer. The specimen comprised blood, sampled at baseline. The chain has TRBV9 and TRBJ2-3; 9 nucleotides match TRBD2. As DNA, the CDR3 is TGTGCCAGCAGCGGCACTAGCGGGTTTTCTAGCACAGATACGCAGTATTTT. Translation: CASSGTSGFSSTDTQYF.